This passage covers 13 T cell receptor beta chains from one sample sequenced in a study of early T cells in non-severe SARS-CoV-2 infection. TCRdb reanalysed the 5' RACE reads using MiXCR and keeps one entry per CDR3 protein. The sample has tens of thousands of distinct CDR3 sequences, around 5.2% seen once. The sequenced sample was whole blood. Receptors originate from an adult who was a healthcare worker with PCR-confirmed SARS-CoV-2 infection or an uninfected control (not recorded which).

J is TRBJ1-5 and V is TRBV28; weak D call: TRBD1 (6 bases). CDR1 is MDHEN, CDR2 SYDVKM, per germline. Between the trimmed V and J ends, which lost 7 bases and 4 bases, there was a span of 20 bases. CDR3 length: 16 amino acids. CDR3 in DNA: TGTGCCAGCACCCCGGGTCGCAGGGGAATAAATCAGCCCCAGCATTTT. As protein: CASTPGRRGINQPQHF.

This clonotype was observed at least ten times. The CDR3 here is CSVGEFGNTIYF. The CDR3 DNA follows: TGCAGCGTTGGGGAGTTTGGAAACACCATATATTTT. The chain uses TRBV29-1 and TRBJ1-3, with D unresolved. CDR3 length: 12 residues. CDR1 and CDR2 (germline): SQVTM, ANQGSEA. The V and J ends lost 4 bases and 3 bases respectively, with 7 bases between them.

This clonotype was counted many times. CDR3 sequence (DNA): TGTGCCAGCAGCTTACAACCACTTAGCGAGCGCGAGCAGTACTTC. This sequence encodes CASSLQPLSEREQYF. This rearrangement joins TRBV7-9 to TRBJ2-7; a possible D gene is TRBD2 (5 bases). Germline CDR1 reads SEHNR; CDR2 reads FQNEAQ (reference sequence). V was pared by 2 bases and J by 6 bases, with 17 bases between. The CDR3 runs to 15 residues.

By sample share, this clonotype is medium-sized. V usage is TRBV7-2 and J usage is TRBJ2-7; no clear D. Germline V gene data show CDR1 as SGHTA and CDR2 as FQGNSA. The CDR3 loop spans 15 amino acids. The V end lost 2 bases, the J end lost 4 bases, and 15 bases lay between the germline ends. The CDR3 here is CASSLSSGHAYEQYF. Here the CDR3 DNA reads TGTGCCAGCAGCTTAAGTTCCGGTCACGCATACGAGCAGTACTTC.

The rearrangement links TRBV5-1 to TRBJ2-1; 13 bases fit TRBD2. The V and J ends lost 5 bases and 7 bases, in that order; junction bases with no gene match: 6. Germline V CDR1 and CDR2: SGHRS, YFSETQ. The length of the CDR3 is 15 residues. The CDR3 region has the DNA TGCGCCAGCAGTCCCGGACTAGCGGGAGCAAATGAGCAGTTCTTC. Amino acid sequence: CASSPGLAGANEQFF.

The V and J genes are TRBV24-1 and TRBJ2-3; the D is unclear. The germline V gene has CDR1 KGHDR and CDR2 SFDVKD. The CDR3 totals 13 residues. The V end lost 5 bases, the J end lost 6 bases, and 11 bases lay between the germline ends. CDR3 loop: CATSVYSADTQYF. The CDR3 DNA reads as TGTGCCACCAGTGTTTACAGTGCGGATACGCAGTATTTT.

This clonotype was recorded many times. The junction departs from the called germline gene at one end, perhaps through a read error. The CDR3 DNA is TGCAGTGCCACCCTTAGCGAAAATCAGTCCCAGCATTTT. Translating it yields CSATLSENQSQHF. This chain links TRBV20-1 with TRBJ1-5; D is undetermined. The germline V gene has CDR1 DFQATT and CDR2 SNEGSKA (reference sequence). The CDR3 extends over 13 amino acids.

The chain uses TRBV14 and TRBJ2-3; 13 bases agree with TRBD2. The V gene end was trimmed by 4 bases and the J gene end by 6 bases; junction bases not matched to a gene: 10. There are 17 residues in the CDR3. CDR1 is SGHDN, CDR2 FVKESK, per germline. The CDR3 DNA follows: TGTGCCAGCAGCCCAATTAAACTAGCGGGAGGGACCGATACGCAGTATTTT. It specifies CASSPIKLAGGTDTQYF.

This clonotype was seen ten or more times. The genes are TRBV6-6 and TRBJ2-4; 7 bases match TRBD2. V lost 2 bases, J lost 0 bases, and 16 bases stayed unmatched. The CDR3 covers 20 residues. Looked up from germline, CDR1 is MNHNY and CDR2 is SVGAGI (reference sequence). This CDR3 is CASSYPELMGGSKAKNIQYF. CDR3 sequence (DNA): TGTGCCAGCAGTTACCCTGAATTGATGGGGGGGTCAAAAGCCAAAAACATTCAGTACTTC.

This clonotype was counted ten times or more. The CDR3 nucleotides are TGTGCCAGCACGGGACACAGGACTAGCGGGGGGACTAGCACAGATACGCAGTATTTT. It codes for CASTGHRTSGGTSTDTQYF. The chain couples TRBV11-2 to TRBJ2-3, with 14 bases lining up with TRBD2. V shed 7 bases, J shed 0 bases, and the junction held 12 bases outside the gene matches. This CDR3 contains 19 residues. Germline V CDR1 and CDR2: SGHAT, FQNNGV.

This clonotype was seen a few times. V usage is TRBV7-6 and J usage is TRBJ2-5, with 7 bases that match TRBD2. The CDR3 contains 14 residues. CDR1 is SGHVS, CDR2 FNYEAQ, per germline. The V and J ends lost 5 bases and 3 bases, in that order; junction bases with no gene match: 6. In DNA form, the CDR3 reads TGTGCCAGCAGCGTCCGGGGAGGGGAAGAGACCCAGTACTTC. Protein product: CASSVRGGEETQYF. Full variable domain (outside the CDR3, taken from reference TRBV7-6 and TRBJ2-5): GAGVSQSPRYKVTKRGQDVALRCDPISGHVSLYWYRQALGQGPEFLTYFNYEAQQDKSGLPNDRFSAERPEGSISTLTIQRTEQRDSAMYRCASSVRGGEETQYFGPGTRLLVL.

The rearrangement links TRBV29-1 to TRBJ1-4; D is ambiguous. The V gene lost 4 bases and the J gene lost 3 bases, with 9 bases spanning the gap. This CDR3 spans 13 amino acids. Germline assignment: CDR1 SQVTM and CDR2 ANQGSEA. The CDR3 DNA is TGCAGCGTTGGGGTTTCTCCTAATGAAAAACTGTTTTTT. This codes for CSVGVSPNEKLFF.

At least ten counts were recorded for this clonotype. This chain connects TRBV4-3 to TRBJ1-2, with D unclear. Germline CDR1 LGHNA, CDR2 YSLEER. V shed 1 base and J shed 0 bases, with 9 bases lying between them. The CDR3 runs to 15 residues. The CDR3 DNA reads TGCGCCAGCAGCCAAGTGGGAGGTACTAACTATGGCTACACCTTC. This gives the protein CASSQVGGTNYGYTF.